This is a list of T cell receptor beta chains from one sample in a study of regulatory T cells in long-lasting Graves disease. TCRdb recomputed calls from the multiplex PCR reads with MiXCR, one row per CDR3 protein. The sample comprises 400,000 to 550,000 distinct CDR3 sequences, under 15% of which are singletons, and approximately 15% rests with the top ten. This sample also belongs to another study, concerning T cells in Graves' hyperthyroidism and ophthalmopathy.

The specimen was peripheral blood mononuclear cells (PBMCs), collected at new diagnosis, from a patient treated with antithyroid drugs. The receptors derive from a woman under 40 with Graves disease. Each CDR3 is given with its conserved first and last residue. The D gene is left open where the match is weak. The size entry is marked missing in some rows and otherwise reads once, few, many or a size class.

NA TRBJ1-5 TRBV10-2 NA CASSDGTGGARHNQPQHF TGCGCCAGCAGTGACGGAACTGGAGGCGCCCGACACAATCAGCCCCAGCATTTT
NA TRBJ2-5 TRBV10-3 NA CAISVRSQETQYF TGTGCCATCAGTGTCAGGTCGCAAGAGACCCAGTACTTC
many TRBJ2-1 TRBV6-2/TRBV6-3 NA CASTTPGGAAYEQFF TGTGCCAGCACTACACCAGGGGGGGCGGCCTATGAGCAGTTCTTC
NA TRBJ1-5 TRBV6-5 TRBD1 CASSFLPLDRPREPQHF TGTGCCAGCAGTTTCCTCCCCTTGGACAGGCCCCGGGAGCCCCAGCATTTT
few TRBJ2-7 TRBV25-1 NA CASSETQTHPDHF TGTGCCAGCAGTGAGACCCAGACCCATCCCGACCACTTC
many TRBJ2-5 TRBV12-3/TRBV12-4 NA CASSTGLPQETQYF TGTGCCAGCAGTACAGGACTACCCCAAGAGACCCAGTACTTC
few TRBJ2-2 TRBV20-1 NA CSARGLARELFF TGCAGTGCTAGGGGGCTAGCCAGGGAGCTGTTTTTT
few TRBJ1-1 TRBV25-1 NA CASSEWSGDTEAFF TGTGCCAGCAGTGAATGGAGTGGGGACACTGAAGCTTTCTTT
NA TRBJ2-5 TRBV5-1 NA CASSLAGSETQYF TGCGCCAGCAGCTTGGCCGGGTCTGAGACCCAGTACTTC
few TRBJ1-2 TRBV12-3/TRBV12-4 NA CASSFTERTTF TGTGCCAGCAGTTTTACCGAGCGGACAACCTTC
many TRBJ2-1 TRBV28 TRBD1 CASSFGTGGYEQFF TGTGCCAGCAGTTTCGGGACAGGGGGGTATGAGCAGTTCTTC
many TRBJ1-5 TRBV18 TRBD1 CASSPPAGQNQPQHF TGTGCCAGCTCACCACCCGCGGGACAGAATCAGCCCCAGCATTTT
few TRBJ2-7 TRBV6-1 TRBD1 CASSHDRGTGEQYF TGTGCCAGCAGTCACGACAGGGGTACTGGCGAGCAGTACTTC
few TRBJ2-6 TRBV15 NA CATSRGGQGLTPSGANVLTF TGTGCCACCAGCAGAGGGGGTCAGGGGCTGACACCCTCTGGGGCCAACGTCCTGACTTTC
few TRBJ2-5 TRBV3-1 TRBD2 CASSHESSGRWLLGEETQYF TGTGCCAGCAGCCATGAGTCTAGCGGGAGGTGGTTATTAGGCGAAGAGACCCAGTACTTC
NA TRBJ2-7 TRBV27 TRBD1 CASSSTGFYEQYF TGTGCCAGCAGTTCGACAGGGTTTTACGAGCAGTACTTC
many TRBJ2-5 TRBV10-1 TRBD1 CASTRGQGETQYF TGCGCCAGCACCAGAGGACAGGGCGAGACCCAGTACTTC
NA TRBJ2-2 TRBV27 TRBD2 CASSSLIGLAGLTNTGELFF TGTGCCAGCAGTTCTCTGATCGGTTTAGCGGGACTTACGAACACCGGGGAGCTGTTTTTT
few TRBJ2-1 TRBV6-9 TRBD1 CANSYGTGIYNEQFF TGTGCCAACAGTTACGGGACAGGTATTTACAATGAGCAGTTCTTC
few TRBJ2-5 TRBV11-3 NA CASSLGASYQETQYF TGTGCCAGCAGCTTAGGTGCGTCGTACCAAGAGACCCAGTACTTC
NA TRBJ2-3 TRBV7-9 TRBD2 CASSRALAGAESDTQYF TGTGCCAGCAGCAGGGCCCTAGCGGGGGCTGAGTCAGATACGCAGTATTTT
many TRBJ2-7 TRBV20-1 TRBD2 CSASSGTLSSYEQYF TGCAGTGCTAGTAGCGGGACGCTAAGCTCCTACGAGCAGTACTTC
few TRBJ1-1 TRBV4-1 TRBD1 CASSHPPPAQGANTEAFF TGCGCCAGCAGCCACCCTCCCCCCGCACAGGGGGCGAACACTGAAGCTTTCTTT
NA TRBJ1-5 TRBV5-6 NA CASHHLRASGLNQPQHF TGTGCCAGCCACCACCTCCGGGCGTCCGGCCTAAATCAGCCCCAGCATTTT
many TRBJ1-1 TRBV28 NA CATQGTEAFF TGTGCCACCCAGGGCACTGAAGCTTTCTTT
NA TRBJ2-1 TRBV7-6 NA CASSLGDTYNEQFF TGTGCCAGCAGCCTCGGGGACACTTACAATGAGCAGTTCTTC
NA TRBJ2-1 TRBV19 TRBD2 CASSIETSGTRAQFF TGTGCCAGTAGTATAGAGACTAGCGGGACGAGAGCGCAGTTCTTC
many TRBJ1-2 TRBV6-9 NA CASSYSTGWGQTF TGTGCCAGCAGTTACTCTACAGGATGGGGGCAAACCTTC
NA TRBJ2-1 TRBV7-9 NA CASSLGGISNEQFF TGTGCCAGCAGCTTGGGCGGGATCAGTAATGAGCAGTTCTTC
few TRBJ2-1 TRBV6-2/TRBV6-3 NA CASSYSANKYNEQFF TGTGCCAGCAGTTACTCTGCGAACAAGTACAATGAGCAGTTCTTC
many TRBJ2-2 TRBV30 NA CAYSAGELFF TGTGCCTATTCAGCCGGGGAGCTGTTTTTT
many TRBJ1-1 TRBV20-1 NA CSLFEGGNTEAFF TGCAGTTTATTCGAGGGGGGGAACACTGAAGCTTTCTTT
many TRBJ2-5 TRBV9 NA CASSVRPQGREETQYF TGTGCCAGCAGCGTCCGTCCACAGGGTAGGGAAGAGACCCAGTACTTC
NA TRBJ1-2 TRBV5-6 TRBD1 CASSPTGEYGYTF TGTGCCAGCAGCCCCACAGGGGAATATGGCTACACCTTC
many TRBJ2-5 TRBV2 TRBD2 CASSPGLAGGYQETQYF TGTGCCAGCAGTCCGGGACTAGCGGGAGGGTACCAAGAGACCCAGTACTTC
few TRBJ2-1 TRBV20-1 TRBD2 CSARSGLAQSF TGCAGTGCTAGATCGGGACTAGCCCAGTCCTTC
many TRBJ1-5 TRBV29-1 NA CSVGSAVNQPQHF TGCAGCGTTGGCTCGGCGGTTAATCAGCCCCAGCATTTT
many TRBJ2-7 TRBV7-3 TRBD2 CASSLNPGGEQYF TGTGCCAGCAGCTTAAACCCGGGGGGGGAGCAGTACTTC
few TRBJ2-3 TRBV6-2/TRBV6-3 TRBD2 CASSYCTSGEGTQYF TGTGCCAGCAGTTACTGTACTAGCGGGGAGGGTACGCAGTATTTT
few TRBJ1-2 TRBV7-8 NA CASSPDVNGGYTF TGTGCCAGCAGTCCGGACGTAAACGGTGGCTACACCTTC
NA TRBJ1-5 TRBV2 NA CASSGGTRLGNQPQHF TGTGCCAGCAGTGGTGGAACCCGGTTGGGCAATCAGCCCCAGCATTTT
many TRBJ2-1 TRBV12-3/TRBV12-4 NA CASRPTGYNEQFF TGTGCCAGCAGACCGACTGGCTACAATGAGCAGTTCTTC
few TRBJ2-3 TRBV24-1 NA CATADSVALTDTQYF TGTGCCACAGCGGACAGCGTCGCCCTCACAGATACGCAGTATTTT
few TRBJ2-6 TRBV11-3 NA CASIPGGSGANVLTF TGTGCCAGCATCCCTGGGGGCTCTGGGGCCAACGTCCTGACTTTC
many TRBJ2-1 TRBV5-1 NA CASSLAGYSEQFF TGCGCCAGCAGCTTGGCCGGCTACAGTGAGCAGTTCTTC
few TRBJ1-2 TRBV7-9 NA CASSLRTEGSYGYTF TGTGCCAGCAGCCTACGGACAGAGGGCAGCTATGGCTACACCTTC
NA TRBJ1-4 TRBV14 NA CASSHGISRSNEKLFF TGTGCCAGCAGCCACGGAATAAGTCGATCTAATGAAAAACTGTTTTTT
NA TRBJ2-3 TRBV7-3 TRBD2 CASSPQAGGPDTQYF TGTGCCAGCAGCCCCCAGGCGGGAGGGCCAGATACGCAGTATTTT
many TRBJ2-5 TRBV5-1 NA CASSSSGPSQETQYF TGCGCCAGCAGCTCGTCGGGTCCTTCACAGGAGACCCAGTACTTC
few TRBJ2-7 TRBV7-2 TRBD2 CASDGGRANEQYF TGTGCCAGCGATGGCGGGAGAGCAAACGAGCAGTACTTC
many TRBJ2-7 TRBV11-2 TRBD1 CASSPRQGNYEQYF TGTGCCAGCAGCCCGCGACAGGGGAACTACGAGCAGTACTTC
NA TRBJ2-2 TRBV10-3 NA CAISDSGKNTGELFF TGTGCCATCAGTGACTCCGGCAAGAACACCGGGGAGCTGTTTTTT
few TRBJ1-5 TRBV28 TRBD1 CASITGGGGRPQHF TGTGCCAGCATTACAGGGGGCGGGGGTCGGCCCCAGCATTTT
many TRBJ2-2 TRBV7-3 TRBD2 CASSLTVSGSKRELFF TGTGCCAGCAGCTTAACGGTTAGCGGGAGTAAGAGGGAGCTGTTTTTT
NA TRBJ1-1 TRBV7-2 NA CASSLVDNTEAFF TGTGCCAGCAGCTTGGTGGATAACACTGAAGCTTTCTTT
many TRBJ2-1 TRBV11-3 NA CASSLDLGKQFF TGTGCCAGCAGCTTAGACCTGGGTAAGCAGTTCTTC
NA TRBJ2-5 TRBV14 TRBD2 CASSQGEGLAGETQYF TGTGCCAGCAGCCAAGGTGAAGGGCTAGCGGGGGAGACCCAGTACTTC
NA TRBJ2-2 TRBV5-1 TRBD1 CASSLPGQAAGELFF TGCGCCAGCAGCTTGCCGGGACAGGCGGCCGGGGAGCTGTTTTTT
NA TRBJ1-5 TRBV28 NA CASSLGGHWSNQPQHF TGTGCCAGCAGTTTAGGGGGGCATTGGAGCAATCAGCCCCAGCATTTT
few TRBJ2-1 TRBV20-1 NA CSATSDEQFF TGCAGTGCTACGTCGGATGAGCAGTTCTTC